A single sample is the source of the 31 T cell receptor beta chains below, sequenced in a study of cytomegalovirus exposure and HLA in healthy donors. TCRdb's copy holds only in-frame clones and misses some; the assay was immunoSEQ multiplex PCR. This table holds about 110,000 clones, about 87% found once. Sequenced sample: PBMCs. These receptors came from a woman between 18 and 30 years old in good health and CMV-seropositive.

The chain couples TRBV7-2 to TRBJ2-7; 8 bases agree with TRBD2. Germline V CDR1 and CDR2: SGHTA, FQGNSA. CDR3 length: 15 amino acids. The junction had 7 bases not matched to a gene; V was cut back by 3 bases and J by 3 bases. In DNA, the CDR3 is TGTGCCAGCAGCTTTGCGGGGGGCGCAAGCTACGAGCAGTACTTC. Residues: CASSFAGGASYEQYF.

This chain links TRBV10-3 with TRBJ1-3, with 8 bases that match TRBD1. The CDR3 spans 14 residues. Germline trimming cut 11 bases from V and 0 bases from J; bases unmatched to any gene: 6. The germline gives CDR1 ENHRY, CDR2 SYGVKD. CDR3: CAATGQGSGNTIYF. The CDR3 bases are TGTGCCGCCACAGGACAGGGCTCTGGAAACACCATATATTTT.

This chain links TRBV28 with TRBJ2-2, with D possibly being TRBD2 (5 bases). Trimming left V 2 bases short and J 1 base short, with 11 bases between. The CDR3 contains 16 residues. Germline V gene data show CDR1 as MDHEN and CDR2 as SYDVKM. CDR3 loop: CASSLKLGLNTGELFF. The CDR3 nucleotides read TGTGCCAGCAGTTTAAAACTTGGACTGAACACCGGGGAGCTGTTTTTT.

This chain joins TRBV20-1 and TRBJ2-1; no reliable D call. CDR1 and CDR2 (germline): DFQATT, SNEGSKA (reference sequence). The CDR3 has 11 residues. Trimming pared 0 bases from V and 10 bases from J, leaving 7 bases between. The CDR3 loop is CSARDYGEQFF. CDR3 nucleotide sequence: TGCAGTGCTAGAGATTACGGGGAGCAGTTCTTC.

The chain joins TRBV5-4 to TRBJ2-2; D perhaps matches TRBD1 (7 bases). The CDR3 contains 19 residues. Trimming stripped 4 bases from V and 0 bases from J, with 22 bases between. Germline lookup yields CDR1 SGHNT and CDR2 YYREEE (reference sequence). The CDR3 sequence: CASSPPGGGGFTNTGELFF. The CDR3 coding sequence is TGTGCCAGCAGCCCCCCCGGCGGAGGGGGCTTTACGAACACCGGGGAGCTGTTTTTT.

This sequence joins TRBV6-5 and TRBJ1-3; D not resolved. Per germline, CDR1 MNHEY and CDR2 SVGAGI. The CDR3 loop spans 15 amino acids. V lost 2 bases to trimming and J lost 0 bases, with 8 bases between them. The DNA for the CDR3 is TGTGCCAGCAGTTACACGGAGAGCTCTGGAAACACCATATATTTT. It is translated as CASSYTESSGNTIYF.

This clone was counted only a few times. The V and J genes are TRBV7-2 and TRBJ2-3; 13 nucleotides agree with TRBD2. The CDR3 is 17 amino acids. The ends lost 5 bases at V and 3 bases at J; junction bases unmatched: 8. The germline gives CDR1 SGHTA, CDR2 FQGNSA. Here the CDR3 DNA reads TGTGCCAGCAGCACTAGCGGGGGGGCCATTTGGACAGATACGCAGTATTTT. Translation gives CASSTSGGAIWTDTQYF.

V and J are TRBV7-9 and TRBJ1-2, with 7 bases lining up with TRBD1. The V gene end was trimmed by 5 bases and the J gene end by 2 bases; junction bases not matched to a gene: 8. Germline CDR1 and CDR2: SEHNR and FQNEAQ (reference sequence). This CDR3 has 15 residues. This chain's CDR3 is CASSTRTGPNYGYTF. As DNA, the CDR3 is TGTGCCAGCAGCACGAGGACAGGCCCAAACTATGGCTACACCTTC.

The V call is TRBV29-1, the J call TRBJ2-1, with TRBD1 matching 10 bases. CDR3 size: 14 residues. Germline V gene lookup returns CDR1 SQVTM and CDR2 ANQGSEA. After removal of 5 bases from V and 4 bases from J, the junction contained 5 bases not matched to a gene. The CDR3 DNA reads as TGCAGCGTTCCCGGGACAGGGGATTACAATGAGCAGTTCTTC. Translation: CSVPGTGDYNEQFF.

CDR3 sequence reads: CASSLGVAGGTFDEQFF. For the CDR3, the DNA is TGTGCCAGCAGCCTAGGGGTGGCGGGGGGTACCTTCGATGAGCAGTTCTTC. V gene TRBV11-3 combines with J gene TRBJ2-1; 8 bases align to TRBD2. The length of the CDR3 is 17 residues. Germline assignment: CDR1 SGHNT and CDR2 YENEEA. Germline trimming cut 5 bases from V and 8 bases from J; bases unmatched to any gene: 17. The whole variable domain, remainder taken from reference TRBV11-3 and TRBJ2-1, is EAGVVQSPRYKIIEKKQPVAFWCNPISGHNTLYWYLQNLGQGPELLIRYENEEAVDDSQLPKDRFSAERLKGVDSTLKIQPAELGDSAVYLCASSLGVAGGTFDEQFFGPGTRLTVL.

The chain is built from TRBV2 and TRBJ1-4, with D possibly being TRBD1 (5 bases). Between the trimmed V and J ends, which lost 5 bases and 8 bases, there was a span of 15 bases. This CDR3 contains 14 residues. Per the germline V gene, CDR1 is SNHLY and CDR2 is FYNNEI. The CDR3 sequence is CASSPRRDGEKLFF. CDR3 coding DNA: TGTGCCAGCAGTCCAAGGAGGGACGGAGAAAAACTGTTTTTT.

The V and J genes are TRBV4-1 and TRBJ1-2; D is uncertain. The ends were cut back, 2 bases at V and 4 bases at J, with 8 bases in the middle. The germline V gene has CDR1 MGHRA and CDR2 YSYEKL. The CDR3 spans 13 residues. The CDR3 DNA sequence: TGCGCCAGCAGCCAACTGGTCAGCTATGGCTACACCTTC. It encodes CASSQLVSYGYTF.

The gene calls are TRBV15 and TRBJ2-5, with TRBD2 matching over 10 bases. The V segment lost 0 bases and the J segment 2 bases; nucleotides outside the gene matches: 3. Germline CDR1 LNHNV, CDR2 YYDKDF (reference sequence). The CDR3 consists of 16 residues. CDR3 nucleotide sequence: TGTGCCACCAGCAGAGATAGCGGGGGGCCTCAAGAGACCCAGTACTTC. Amino acid sequence: CATSRDSGGPQETQYF.

The J gene is TRBJ2-2, the V gene TRBV12-2; the table's TRBD1 call for D was not verified on the DNA. TRBV12-2 is an annotated pseudogene. The CDR3 spans 17 residues. The DNA for the CDR3 is TGTGCAAGTCGCTACTCCGGGACAGGGTGTGGCACCGGGGAGCTGTTTTTT. Protein product: CASRYSGTGCGTGELFF.

The CDR3 here is CASSLGQATNEKLFF. The DNA for the CDR3 is TGTGCCAGCAGTTTAGGACAGGCAACTAATGAAAAACTGTTTTTT. The chain is built from TRBV28 and TRBJ1-4; the match to TRBD1 covers 7 bases. The J segment lost 0 bases and the V segment lost 2 bases, leaving 0 bases of the junction unmatched. This CDR3 has 15 amino acids. Germline CDR1 is MDHEN and CDR2 is SYDVKM.

This clone turned up a few times. V gene TRBV6-4 combines with J gene TRBJ2-3; 13 nucleotides match TRBD2. Per germline, CDR1 MRHNA and CDR2 SNTAGT. Trimming took 3 bases from V and 6 from J; bases not matched to a gene: 0. This CDR3 is built from 14 residues. The CDR3 nucleotides are TGTGCCAGCAGTGAGGGACTAGCGGGGGATACGCAGTATTTT. This translates into CASSEGLAGDTQYF.

The chain employs TRBV7-9 and TRBJ2-3, with 9 positions matching TRBD1. The CDR3 contains 15 residues. Germline lookup yields CDR1 SEHNR and CDR2 FQNEAQ (reference sequence). Trimming at V came to 2 bases and at J to 1 base, leaving 1 base not matched to a gene. The CDR3 coding sequence is TGTGCCAGCAGCTTAAGGACAGGGGGCACAGATACGCAGTATTTT. Amino acids: CASSLRTGGTDTQYF.

The chain is built from TRBV11-2 and TRBJ2-1; TRBD2 aligns across 11 bases. The CDR3 covers 13 residues. With V trimmed by 5 bases and J by 10 bases, 4 bases remained unmatched. Germline V CDR1 and CDR2: SGHAT, FQNNGV. The CDR3 region has the DNA TGTGCCAGCAGCCGTAGCGGGGGGGCAGAGCAGTTCTTC. Translating gives CASSRSGGAEQFF.

The genes are TRBV5-1 and TRBJ1-1; 10 bases line up with TRBD1. Germline V gene sequence: CDR1 SGHRS, CDR2 YFSETQ. J lost 5 bases, V lost 4 bases, and 8 bases had no gene match. The CDR3 has 15 residues. The CDR3 nucleotides read TGCGCCAGCAGCGGTGCGGGACAGGGGAGGACTGAAGCTTTCTTT. This sequence encodes CASSGAGQGRTEAFF.

The chain is built from TRBV7-9 and TRBJ2-7; unclear D gene. Trimming took off 4 bases at V and 0 bases at J, with 16 bases between the two ends. This CDR3 has 16 amino acids. Looked up from germline, CDR1 is SEHNR and CDR2 is FQNEAQ (reference sequence). The CDR3 DNA reads as TGTGCCAGCAGCTACCCAGAAAGGAGTTCCTCCTACGAGCAGTACTTC. This encodes CASSYPERSSSYEQYF. Based on the CDR3 plus reference TRBV7-9 and TRBJ2-7, the full variable domain is DTGVSQNPRHKITKRGQNVTFRCDPISEHNRLYWYRQTLGQGPEFLTYFQNEAQLEKSRLLSDRFSAERPKGSFSTLEIQRTEQGDSAMYLCASSYPERSSSYEQYFGPGTRLTVT.

The rearrangement uses TRBV19 and TRBJ2-1, with TRBD2 as a possible D gene (6 bases). Trimming pared 6 bases from V and 1 base from J, leaving 7 bases between. Germline-derived CDR1 and CDR2 are LNHDA and SQIVND (reference sequence). CDR3 length equals 13 residues. DNA for the CDR3: TGTGCCAGTAGGGAGGGGTCCTACAATGAGCAGTTCTTC. Protein product: CASREGSYNEQFF.

V gene TRBV5-4 combines with J gene TRBJ2-2; D is uncertain. The CDR3 loop spans 12 amino acids. V was cut by 2 bases and J by 6 bases, with 5 bases left in between. Germline V lookup: CDR1 SGHNT, CDR2 YYREEE (reference sequence). The CDR3, as DNA: TGTGCCAGCAGCTTCTACGCCGGGGAGCTGTTTTTT. Translated, it gives CASSFYAGELFF.

The chain carries TRBV5-5 and TRBJ1-5, with D unresolved. Trimming shortened V by 1 base and J by 6 bases, and 11 bases separated the two germline ends. In germline, CDR1 is SGHKS, CDR2 YYEKEE (reference sequence). CDR3 size: 14 residues. The CDR3 loop is CASSLSGMGQPQHF. As DNA, the CDR3 is TGTGCCAGCAGCTTGTCCGGGATGGGTCAGCCCCAGCATTTT.

The CDR3 reads CASSVEERTTDTQYF. Written as DNA, the CDR3 is TGTGCCAGCAGCGTAGAGGAGCGGACCACAGATACGCAGTATTTT. The genes are TRBV9 and TRBJ2-3, with D possibly matching TRBD2 (5 bases). V was clipped by 0 bases and J by 2 bases, with 10 bases between them. The germline V gene encodes CDR1 SGDLS and CDR2 YYNGEE. The CDR3 loop spans 15 amino acids.

V and J are TRBV6-1 and TRBJ1-2; TRBD1 is a possible D gene (6 bases). The germline CDR1 and CDR2 sequences are MNHNS and SASEGT. The CDR3 extends over 12 amino acids. V was shortened by 7 bases and J by 7 bases, with 13 bases between the two germline ends. Here the CDR3 reads CASTDHRAGYTF. The DNA for the CDR3 is TGTGCCAGCACCGATCACAGGGCTGGCTACACCTTC.

The V gene is TRBV9, the J gene TRBJ2-2; D perhaps matches TRBD2 (5 bases). This CDR3 region has 16 residues. V shed 0 bases and J shed 0 bases, with 9 bases lying between them. Per the germline V gene, CDR1 is SGDLS and CDR2 is YYNGEE. CDR3 protein: CASSVGGRSNTGELFF. Written as DNA, the CDR3 is TGTGCCAGCAGCGTAGGAGGGCGTTCGAACACCGGGGAGCTGTTTTTT.

V is TRBV18 and J is TRBJ1-2; D is perhaps TRBD1 (5 bases). Trimming pared 5 bases from V and 7 bases from J, leaving 20 bases between. The CDR3 is 15 residues long. Germline CDR1 reads KGHSH; CDR2 reads LQKENI. The CDR3 reads CASSSSTGGEVGYTF. In DNA form, the CDR3 reads TGTGCCAGCTCATCGTCCACGGGGGGAGAAGTTGGCTACACCTTC.

The J gene is TRBJ2-1, the V gene TRBV2, with D perhaps TRBD2 (6 bases). Trimming left V 4 bases short and J 0 bases short, with 10 bases between. The germline CDR1 and CDR2 sequences are SNHLY and FYNNEI. The CDR3 has 15 residues. The CDR3 coding sequence is TGTGCCAGCAGTGTGTGGGGGGTCTCCTACAATGAGCAGTTCTTC. It specifies CASSVWGVSYNEQFF.

CDR3 sequence reads: CASSVLDSSSGNTIYF. DNA for the CDR3: TGTGCCAGCAGCGTACTTGACTCGAGCTCTGGAAACACCATATATTTT. The chain uses TRBV9 and TRBJ1-3; no firm D call. Germline V gene lookup returns CDR1 SGDLS and CDR2 YYNGEE. The CDR3 contains 16 residues. The V end lost 1 base, the J end lost 0 bases, and 11 bases lay between the germline ends.

The rearrangement uses TRBV5-4 and TRBJ2-5; no clear D gene. CDR1 is SGHNT, CDR2 YYREEE, per germline (reference sequence). CDR3 length: 13 amino acids. Trimming stripped 4 bases from V and 5 bases from J, with 12 bases between. Here the CDR3 reads CASSAGALETQYF. CDR3 DNA sequence: TGTGCCAGCAGCGCCGGAGCTCTGGAGACCCAGTACTTC.

The chain couples TRBV28 to TRBJ2-7, with 10 bases that match TRBD1. Germline V lookup: CDR1 MDHEN, CDR2 SYDVKM. V lost 5 bases to trimming and J lost 3 bases; unmatched junction nucleotides: 4. CDR3 size: 14 residues. CDR3 nucleotides: TGTGCCAGCAGTCGAGGGGACAGGGGCTACGAGCAGTACTTC. As protein: CASSRGDRGYEQYF. Together with reference TRBV28 and TRBJ2-7, the CDR3 gives the full variable domain: DVKVTQSSRYLVKRTGEKVFLECVQDMDHENMFWYRQDPGLGLRLIYFSYDVKMKEKGDIPEGYSVSREKKERFSLILESASTNQTSMYLCASSRGDRGYEQYFGPGTRLTVT.